This paragraph covers one T cell receptor (beta chain) sequence. The CDR3 runs to 18 residues. Trimming took off 1 base at V and 5 bases at J, with 23 bases between the two ends. Germline CDR1 reads SGHNT; CDR2 reads YENEEA. This entry is derived from a study of blood T cell repertoires in COVID-19. Overall study context: Acute and convalescent COVID-19 samples came from the United States, Italy and Spain. In each case, the material was cDNA or gDNA derived from T cells, B-cell-depleted T cells, or PBMCs.

Only in-frame clones appear in the TCRdb table, and some are missing; sequencing was by immunoSEQ multiplex PCR. The table has around 300,000 clones, roughly 90% seen once; the top ten hold roughly a tenth. Clinical history reported by participants formed the basis on which cohorts were assigned. Sample: PBMCs or T cells enriched from blood (not recorded which). The TCR originated in a woman aged 25 to 39 who had recovered from COVID-19. The chain couples TRBV11-3 to TRBJ1-1; D uncertain. CDR3 sequence (DNA): TGTGCCAGCAGCTTAGGTCCCTGGAGGGTAGGAAGTGAGACTGAAGCTTTCTTT. Protein: CASSLGPWRVGSETEAFF. The full variable domain, in which reference TRBV11-3 and TRBJ1-1 provide the parts outside the CDR3, is EAGVVQSPRYKIIEKKQPVAFWCNPISGHNTLYWYLQNLGQGPELLIRYENEEAVDDSQLPKDRFSAERLKGVDSTLKIQPAELGDSAVYLCASSLGPWRVGSETEAFFGQGTRLTVV.